Sequencing of this TCR beta chain was carried out in a study of cytomegalovirus exposure and HLA in healthy donors. Study findings and constraints: According to a later analysis, most TCR beta chains associated with CMV appeared HLA-restricted.

The length of the CDR3 is 14 residues. V trimming: 5 bases; J trimming: 2 bases; junction bases outside the gene matches: 3. Germline CDR1 reads LNHDA; CDR2 reads SQIVND (reference sequence). A multiplex PCR was run with 60 Vbeta primers and 13 Jbeta primers. Clones were read by immunoSEQ multiplex PCR, and TCRdb kept only the in-frame ones, dropping some. The sample holds around 210,000 clones, approximately 84% seen once. Turning to this clone: Its antigen remains unknown.

The donors, nominally healthy at sampling, likely had unrecorded immune exposures. This TCR derives from a girl aged 2 to 10 in good health and CMV-seronegative. V gene TRBV19 combines with J gene TRBJ1-5; TRBD1 matches 7 bases. The specimen was PBMCs. For the CDR3, the DNA is TGTGCCAGTAGTTATCAGGGGGGCAATCAGCCCCAGCATTTT. Its translation: CASSYQGGNQPQHF.